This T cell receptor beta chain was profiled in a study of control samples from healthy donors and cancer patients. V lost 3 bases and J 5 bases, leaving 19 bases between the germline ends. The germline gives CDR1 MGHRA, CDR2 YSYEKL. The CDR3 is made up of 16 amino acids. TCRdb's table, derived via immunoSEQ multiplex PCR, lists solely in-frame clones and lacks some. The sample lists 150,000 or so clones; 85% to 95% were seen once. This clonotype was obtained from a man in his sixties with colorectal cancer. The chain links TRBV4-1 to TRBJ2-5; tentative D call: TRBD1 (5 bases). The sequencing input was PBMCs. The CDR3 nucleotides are TGCGCCAGCAGCCAGTCCGGGCAGGGAAGTCCCGAGACCCAGTACTTC. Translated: CASSQSGQGSPETQYF.